This passage covers 31 T cell receptor beta chains from one sample sequenced in a study of cytotoxic CD8 clonotypes in ibrutinib-treated CLL. Sequencing was performed with immunoSEQ multiplex PCR; in TCRdb, only in-frame clones are kept and a portion is missing. The sample shows about 86,000 clones, about 82% of them seen only once. This material consisted of PBMCs, taken before ibrutinib treatment. These receptors came from a human donor with chronic lymphocytic leukemia.

This chain links TRBV29-1 with TRBJ2-5, with D possibly matching TRBD2 (5 bases). CDR3 length: 12 amino acids. With 6 bases removed from V and 5 bases from J, the gap between germline ends came to 13 bases. Germline V lookup: CDR1 SQVTM, CDR2 ANQGSEA. CDR3 sequence reads: CSVLTSLETQYF. The CDR3 coding sequence is TGCAGCGTCCTTACTAGTCTGGAGACCCAGTACTTC.

The rearrangement uses TRBV5-4 and TRBJ2-3; D is possibly TRBD2 (6 bases). Trimming took off 5 bases at V and 0 bases at J, with 16 bases between the two ends. Germline V gene lookup returns CDR1 SGHNT and CDR2 YYREEE (reference sequence). CDR3 length: 16 residues. The CDR3 loop reads CASRPGTGSSTDTQYF. The CDR3, as DNA: TGTGCCAGCAGACCCGGGACTGGCTCGAGCACAGATACGCAGTATTTT.

This chain joins TRBV4-1 and TRBJ2-5, with D possibly matching TRBD2 (6 bases). The CDR3 runs 14 residues. CDR1 and CDR2 from the germline V gene are MGHRA and YSYEKL. V lost 4 bases and J lost 7, with 16 bases in between. In DNA, the CDR3 is TGCGCCAGCAGCCCCCGGGCGTTGGAGGGGACCCAGTACTTC. Amino acid sequence: CASSPRALEGTQYF.

The chain has TRBV4-3 and TRBJ2-2; no clear D. Germline CDR1 is LGHNA and CDR2 is YSLEER. Deletions cut 6 bases from V and 6 bases from J, with 14 bases between. The CDR3 contains 14 residues. In DNA form, the CDR3 reads TGCGCCAGCAGGACCAGGCCTGGCGCCGGGGAGCTGTTTTTT. Amino acids: CASRTRPGAGELFF.

The chain carries TRBV15 and TRBJ2-1; D gene unclear. The germline CDR1 and CDR2 sequences are LNHNV and YYDKDF (reference sequence). The CDR3 runs to 14 residues. The V end was cut by 6 bases, the J end by 0 bases, with 9 bases between. The CDR3 DNA reads as TGTGCCACCAGAGGGCCCAACTCCTACAATGAGCAGTTCTTC. Translation gives CATRGPNSYNEQFF.

Only a few counts were recorded for this clone. The chain links TRBV19 to TRBJ1-1; D is ambiguous. The CDR3 runs 17 residues. With 3 bases removed from V and 1 base from J, the gap between germline ends came to 18 bases. CDR1 and CDR2 from the germline V gene are LNHDA and SQIVND (reference sequence). The CDR3 sequence is CASSIRSFPGANTEAFF. CDR3 bases: TGTGCCAGTAGTATCAGGTCGTTCCCAGGAGCGAACACTGAAGCTTTCTTT.

V and J are TRBV25-1 and TRBJ1-2, with 9 bases aligning to TRBD1. V gave up 4 bases and J gave up 4 bases; unmatched junction bases: 7. The CDR3 has 15 residues. Germline V CDR1 and CDR2: MGHDK, SYGVNS. CDR3 DNA: TGTGCCAGCAGTGCCTACAGGGGGCAAGGCTATGGCTACACCTTC. Protein: CASSAYRGQGYGYTF.

The genes are TRBV9 and TRBJ1-1; D is uncertain. Trimming took off 3 bases at V and 0 bases at J, with 21 bases between the two ends. Germline V gene data show CDR1 as SGDLS and CDR2 as YYNGEE. The CDR3 has 18 amino acids. The CDR3 sequence is CASSAQEDATFVNTEAFF. DNA for the CDR3: TGTGCCAGCAGCGCCCAGGAGGATGCAACATTCGTGAACACTGAAGCTTTCTTT. The full variable domain, its missing parts supplied by reference TRBV9 and TRBJ1-1, is DSGVTQTPKHLITATGQRVTLRCSPRSGDLSVYWYQQSLDQGLQFLIQYYNGEERAKGNILERFSAQQFPDLHSELNLSSLELGDSALYFCASSAQEDATFVNTEAFFGQGTRLTVV.

The genes are TRBV10-3 and TRBJ2-7; D is perhaps TRBD1 (6 bases). The V end lost 4 bases, the J end lost 1 base, and 8 bases lay between the germline ends. Germline V gene data show CDR1 as ENHRY and CDR2 as SYGVKD. The length of the CDR3 is 13 residues. The CDR3 DNA sequence: TGTGCCATCAGTGCAGGGGAGTCCTACGAGCAGTACTTC. It codes for CAISAGESYEQYF.

The chain uses TRBV15 and TRBJ1-3; TRBD1 aligns across 7 bases. In germline, CDR1 is LNHNV, CDR2 YYDKDF (reference sequence). The CDR3 consists of 19 residues. V lost 3 bases to trimming and J lost 0 bases; unmatched junction nucleotides: 14. The CDR3 DNA reads as TGTGCCACCAGCAGCAATACGGACAGGTCCTATAGCTCTGGAAACACCATATATTTT. Translated, it gives CATSSNTDRSYSSGNTIYF. The variable domain in full, with the rest retrieved from reference TRBV15 and TRBJ1-3, is DAMVIQNPRYQVTQFGKPVTLSCSQTLNHNVMYWYQQKSSQAPKLLFHYYDKDFNNEADTPDNFQSRRPNTSFCFLDIRSPGLGDTAMYLCATSSNTDRSYSSGNTIYFGEGSWLTVV.

This clone was picked up one time. The genes are TRBV6-5 and TRBJ2-3; 7 positions agree with TRBD2. J lost 0 bases, V lost 6 bases, and 6 bases had no gene match. The CDR3 loop spans 15 amino acids. Germline V lookup: CDR1 MNHEY, CDR2 SVGAGI. CDR3 nucleotide sequence: TGTGCCAGCAGGCGCGAGCGGGAAAGCACAGATACGCAGTATTTT. Encoded protein: CASRRERESTDTQYF.

This sequence joins TRBV7-9 and TRBJ2-7; the D is unclear. V was trimmed by 5 bases and J by 7 bases, leaving 15 bases between them. The germline gives CDR1 SEHNR, CDR2 FQNEAQ (reference sequence). CDR3 length: 13 amino acids. CDR3 region: CASSPGTVVEQYF. CDR3 nucleotide sequence: TGTGCCAGCAGCCCGGGCACCGTGGTTGAGCAGTACTTC.

This clone was seen just once. The chain recombines TRBV7-3 with TRBJ2-5, with 9 bases identical to TRBD2. The germline V gene has CDR1 SGHTA and CDR2 FQGTGA. The CDR3 is 15 amino acids. The J segment lost 1 base and the V segment lost 5 bases, leaving 5 bases of the junction unmatched. The CDR3 sequence is CASSPRGGSQETQYF. DNA for the CDR3: TGTGCCAGCAGCCCGCGGGGGGGGTCCCAAGAGACCCAGTACTTC. Using reference TRBV7-3 and TRBJ2-5 for the parts outside the CDR3, the full variable domain is GAGVSQTPSNKVTEKGKYVELRCDPISGHTALYWYRQSLGQGPEFLIYFQGTGAADDSGLPNDRFFAVRPEGSVSTLKIQRTERGDSAVYLCASSPRGGSQETQYFGPGTRLLVL.

The rearrangement uses TRBV7-9 and TRBJ1-1; perhaps TRBD1 as D (6 bases). The CDR3 loop spans 14 amino acids. V was trimmed by 5 bases and J by 7 bases, leaving 17 bases between them. The germline CDR1 and CDR2 sequences are SEHNR and FQNEAQ (reference sequence). The CDR3 nucleotides read TGTGCCAGCAGCCTTGTCTGGGACATGAGTGAAGCTTTCTTT. Protein: CASSLVWDMSEAFF.

This chain uses TRBV6-5 with TRBJ2-1; a weak D match, TRBD1 (6 bases). The CDR3 runs to 13 residues. CDR1 and CDR2 from the germline V gene are MNHEY and SVGAGI. V gave up 6 bases and J gave up 3 bases, with 9 bases separating them. The CDR3 DNA is TGTGCCAGCAGACAGGGAAGCTACAATGAGCAGTTCTTC. It yields the protein CASRQGSYNEQFF.

V gene TRBV23-1 combines with J gene TRBJ2-2, with unresolved D. TRBV23-1 is noted as an ORF with a role that remains uncertain. The CDR3 length is 14 residues. V was trimmed by 0 bases and J by 1 base, leaving 3 bases between them. The CDR3, as DNA: TGCGCCAGCAGTCAATCGAGGAACACCGGGGAGCTGTTTTTT. It specifies CASSQSRNTGELFF.

V gene TRBV29-1 combines with J gene TRBJ1-2, with 11 bases matching TRBD1. The CDR3 is 16 residues long. V lost 0 bases to trimming and J lost 5 bases; unmatched junction nucleotides: 8. The germline V gene encodes CDR1 SQVTM and CDR2 ANQGSEA. The CDR3: CSVEDSGTGGAYGYTF. CDR3 nucleotides: TGCAGCGTTGAAGATTCCGGGACAGGGGGGGCTTATGGCTACACCTTC.

This clone has just a few counts. J is TRBJ2-1 and V is TRBV14; D is perhaps TRBD1 (5 bases). Trimming took 4 bases from V and 2 from J, leaving 18 bases between them. CDR1 SGHDN and CDR2 FVKESK come from the germline V gene. This CDR3 comprises 17 residues. CDR3 in amino acids: CASSLYRQPLTYNEQFF. The CDR3 DNA reads as TGTGCCAGCAGCCTCTACCGACAGCCCTTAACCTACAATGAGCAGTTCTTC.

The gene calls are TRBV5-4 and TRBJ2-1; perhaps TRBD1 as D (5 bases). V lost 4 bases and J lost 2, with 13 bases in between. Germline CDR1 is SGHNT and CDR2 is YYREEE (reference sequence). The CDR3 sequence is 15 residues long. CDR3 nucleotide sequence: TGTGCCAGCAGCCCACCAGGGTATACCTACAATGAGCAGTTCTTC. The encoded protein is CASSPPGYTYNEQFF.

The chain recombines TRBV6-1 with TRBJ2-1; D is unresolved. V shed 2 bases and J shed 8 bases, with 16 bases lying between them. The germline V gene encodes CDR1 MNHNS and CDR2 SASEGT. The CDR3 runs 15 residues. Here the CDR3 DNA reads TGTGCCAGCAGTGAATTTGGGATTAGTCGCTATGAGCAGTTCTTC. Its protein product is CASSEFGISRYEQFF.

The rearrangement uses TRBV6-5 and TRBJ2-1, with 10 bases lining up with TRBD2. This CDR3 spans 15 amino acids. CDR1 is MNHEY and CDR2 is SVGAGI in the germline V gene. Trimming cost V 2 bases and J 5 bases; bases outside gene matches: 3. The CDR3 region is CASSYGTSANNEQFF. The CDR3 DNA is TGTGCCAGCAGTTACGGGACTAGCGCAAACAATGAGCAGTTCTTC.

The rearrangement uses TRBV6-1 and TRBJ2-1; 8 nucleotides line up with TRBD2. CDR3 length equals 15 residues. Germline lookup yields CDR1 MNHNS and CDR2 SASEGT. V gave up 7 bases and J gave up 8 bases; unmatched junction bases: 13. CDR3 in amino acids: CASINGRADSDEQFF. The CDR3 DNA is TGTGCCAGCATTAACGGGAGGGCCGATTCGGATGAGCAGTTCTTC.

V and J are TRBV7-9 and TRBJ2-1; 8 bases are a match to TRBD1. Germline trimming cut 5 bases from V and 8 bases from J; bases unmatched to any gene: 5. The germline V gene encodes CDR1 SEHNR and CDR2 FQNEAQ (reference sequence). The CDR3 is made up of 13 amino acids. The CDR3 loop is CASSTPQGDEQFF. CDR3 nucleotide sequence: TGTGCCAGCAGCACGCCACAGGGGGATGAGCAGTTCTTC.

The chain has TRBV7-9 and TRBJ1-4, with D unresolved. The ends were cut back, 4 bases at V and 3 bases at J, with 12 bases in the middle. From germline, CDR1 is SEHNR and CDR2 FQNEAQ (reference sequence). The CDR3 has 15 residues. CDR3 bases: TGTGCCAGCAGCTCAAATTGGGGATCTAATGAAAAACTGTTTTTT. It translates to CASSSNWGSNEKLFF.

This chain joins TRBV5-6 and TRBJ2-4; the match to TRBD1 covers 7 bases. The V and J ends lost 0 bases and 8 bases, in that order; junction bases with no gene match: 8. The CDR3 is 15 residues long. Germline CDR1 SGHDT, CDR2 YYEEEE. CDR3 sequence reads: CASSLAMTGPHIQYF. The CDR3 nucleotides read TGTGCCAGCAGCTTGGCGATGACAGGGCCCCACATTCAGTACTTC.

This chain connects TRBV6-1 to TRBJ2-1; TRBD1 aligns across 10 bases. There are 15 residues in the CDR3. The germline CDR1 and CDR2 sequences are MNHNS and SASEGT. Trimming cost V 7 bases and J 4 bases; bases outside gene matches: 7. DNA for the CDR3: TGTGCCAGCAACCGGGACAGGGGAAAATACAATGAGCAGTTCTTC. This encodes CASNRDRGKYNEQFF.

CDR3 DNA sequence: TGCGCCAGCAGCCAAGAATCTAGCTTAGGGATGGCCAAAAACATTCAGTACTTC. Encoded protein: CASSQESSLGMAKNIQYF. The chain joins TRBV4-3 to TRBJ2-4, with a possible D match to TRBD2 (5 bases). V was shortened by 0 bases and J by 1 base, with 16 bases between the two germline ends. The CDR3 is made up of 18 amino acids. Germline V lookup: CDR1 LGHNA, CDR2 YSLEER.

The genes are TRBV30 and TRBJ2-2; D ambiguous. Per germline, CDR1 GTSNPN and CDR2 SVGIG (reference sequence). Trimming shortened V by 3 bases and J by 3 bases, and 8 bases separated the two germline ends. The CDR3 length is 13 residues. This chain's CDR3 is CAWRPRDTGELFF. CDR3 nucleotides: TGTGCCTGGAGGCCCCGTGACACCGGGGAGCTGTTTTTT. Variable domain in full (rest from reference TRBV30 and TRBJ2-2): SQTIHQWPATLVQPVGSPLSLECTVEGTSNPNLYWYRQAAGRGLQLLFYSVGIGQISSEVPQNLSASRPQDRQFILSSKKLLLSDSGFYLCAWRPRDTGELFFGEGSRLTVL.

The chain is built from TRBV30 and TRBJ2-1, with 10 bases fitting TRBD2. This CDR3 is built from 15 residues. Germline V CDR1 and CDR2: GTSNPN, SVGIG (reference sequence). Trimming at V came to 3 bases and at J to 12 bases, leaving 14 bases not matched to a gene. This chain's CDR3 is CAWRDLAGAPAGQFF. CDR3 nucleotide sequence: TGTGCCTGGAGGGACCTAGCGGGAGCCCCAGCGGGGCAGTTCTTC. The entire variable domain, with the rest obtained from reference TRBV30 and TRBJ2-1, is as follows: SQTIHQWPATLVQPVGSPLSLECTVEGTSNPNLYWYRQAAGRGLQLLFYSVGIGQISSEVPQNLSASRPQDRQFILSSKKLLLSDSGFYLCAWRDLAGAPAGQFFGPGTRLTVL.

The genes are TRBV30 and TRBJ2-1; a possible D gene is TRBD1 (5 bases). Germline loops: CDR1 GTSNPN, CDR2 SVGIG (reference sequence). The CDR3 spans 14 residues. Trimming removed 2 bases at V and 7 bases at J, with 15 bases between. DNA for the CDR3: TGTGCCTGGAGTAGGTCAGGGCTATCGAATGAGCAGTTCTTC. Translated: CAWSRSGLSNEQFF.

This clone was seen a handful of times. The CDR3 bases are TGTGCCAGCAGCTTAGACTTTCAGCAAGAGACCCAGTACTTC. Protein: CASSLDFQQETQYF. The V and J genes are TRBV7-7 and TRBJ2-5; D ambiguous. Germline V gene sequence: CDR1 SSHAT, CDR2 FNYEAQ (reference sequence). Trimming took off 1 base at V and 2 bases at J, with 8 bases between the two ends. The CDR3 is 14 residues long. Drawing the rest from reference TRBV7-7 and TRBJ2-5, the complete variable domain is GAGVSQSPRYKVTKRGQDVTLRCDPISSHATLYWYQQALGQGPEFLTYFNYEAQPDKSGLPSDRFSAERPEGSISTLTIQRTEQRDSAMYRCASSLDFQQETQYFGPGTRLLVL.